The 21 T cell receptor beta chains listed next were all sequenced from one sample in a study of blood T cell repertoires in COVID-19. The method was immunoSEQ multiplex PCR; TCRdb's version includes in-frame clones alone and lacks a portion of them. The sample lists just over 650,000 clones; about nine tenths were seen once. Sequencing was performed on peripheral blood. Every receptor here comes from a young woman with acute or convalescent COVID-19.

The CDR3 DNA reads TGCGCCAGCAGCCAAGATTGGGAGGGGACTTATGGCTACACCTTC. This codes for CASSQDWEGTYGYTF. This rearrangement joins TRBV4-3 to TRBJ1-2, with a tentative D call TRBD1 (5 bases). Trimming pared 0 bases from V and 5 bases from J, leaving 13 bases between. Germline V gives CDR1 LGHNA, CDR2 YSLEER. The CDR3 length is 15 residues.

This chain links TRBV12-3 or TRBV12-4 with TRBJ2-1, with D possibly TRBD2 on 6 matching bases. V lost 8 bases, J lost 5 bases, and 13 bases lay in between. The length of the CDR3 is 13 residues. In DNA, the CDR3 is TGTGCCAGCCATGCGGGGAGAAACAATGAGCAGTTCTTC. Translating gives CASHAGRNNEQFF.

This clone has a single count. The rearrangement uses TRBV27 and TRBJ2-3, with D uncertain. Trimming removed 7 bases from V and 6 bases from J, with 11 bases in between. Germline CDR1 reads MNHEY; CDR2 reads SMNVEV (reference sequence). The CDR3 extends over 12 amino acids. The CDR3 coding sequence is TGTGCCAGCATGAGGTGGATGGATACGCAGTATTTT. This codes for CASMRWMDTQYF.

The rearrangement joins TRBV6-5 to TRBJ1-6; perhaps TRBD1 as D (5 bases). The ends were cut back, 6 bases at V and 13 bases at J, with 13 bases in the middle. This CDR3 region has 12 residues. The germline V gene encodes CDR1 MNHEY and CDR2 SVGAGI. This CDR3 reads CASSPEGTPLHF. The CDR3 DNA follows: TGTGCCAGCAGCCCCGAAGGGACTCCCCTCCACTTT.

V is TRBV5-6 and J is TRBJ2-7; D not certain. Germline CDR1 and CDR2: SGHDT and YYEEEE. This CDR3 has 14 residues. Trimming took 1 base from V and 0 from J, leaving 8 bases between them. CDR3: CASSLRPGSYEQYF. Here the CDR3 DNA reads TGTGCCAGCAGCTTGCGCCCGGGCTCCTACGAGCAGTACTTC.

The chain couples TRBV7-9 to TRBJ1-2; 7 bases map to TRBD1. CDR1 is SEHNR and CDR2 is FQNEAQ in the germline V gene (reference sequence). Trimming removed 4 bases from V and 2 bases from J; junction bases left unmatched: 4. The CDR3 length is 14 residues. The CDR3 loop is CASSSTGKNYGYTF. Here the CDR3 DNA reads TGTGCCAGCAGCTCGACAGGGAAGAACTATGGCTACACCTTC.

This chain connects TRBV7-9 to TRBJ1-3; possibly TRBD1 for D (6 bases). Trimming took 3 bases from V and 0 from J, leaving 9 bases between them. Per the germline V gene, CDR1 is SEHNR and CDR2 is FQNEAQ (reference sequence). This CDR3 spans 15 amino acids. The CDR3 sequence: CASSFDRSSGNTIYF. In nucleotides, the CDR3 is TGTGCCAGCAGCTTCGACAGGAGCTCTGGAAACACCATATATTTT.

This chain connects TRBV2 to TRBJ2-6; possible D gene TRBD2, 5 bases. This CDR3 is 15 amino acids long. Between the trimmed V and J ends, which lost 7 bases and 0 bases, there was a span of 10 bases. Germline V gene lookup returns CDR1 SNHLY and CDR2 FYNNEI. The CDR3 region has the DNA TGTGCCAGCAACGGGATACGCTCTGGGGCCAACGTCCTGACTTTC. This codes for CASNGIRSGANVLTF.

The rearrangement joins TRBV18 to TRBJ1-1; D call uncertain. Germline CDR1 KGHSH, CDR2 LQKENI. The CDR3 has 12 residues. V was cut by 3 bases and J by 3 bases, with 5 bases left in between. In nucleotides, the CDR3 is TGTGCCAGCTCACCTGCGGACACTGAAGCTTTCTTT. It is translated as CASSPADTEAFF.

The genes are TRBV2 and TRBJ1-5, with no clear D. The germline CDR1 and CDR2 sequences are SNHLY and FYNNEI. V was shortened by 4 bases and J by 6 bases, with 7 bases between the two germline ends. The CDR3 is made up of 12 amino acids. The CDR3 coding sequence is TGTGCCAGCAGTGTGAGGGTTCAGCCCCAGCATTTT. Translation: CASSVRVQPQHF.

The J gene is TRBJ1-4, the V gene TRBV5-1, with TRBD1 identical over 7 bases. CDR1 is SGHRS, CDR2 YFSETQ, per germline. This CDR3 is built from 14 residues. With 3 bases clipped from V and 4 bases from J, the junction kept 3 bases outside the gene matches. CDR3 nucleotide sequence: TGCGCCAGCAGCTCGGGACAGTTTAATGAAAAACTGTTTTTT. Translated: CASSSGQFNEKLFF.

V gene TRBV5-6 combines with J gene TRBJ1-2; D uncertain. Germline lookup yields CDR1 SGHDT and CDR2 YYEEEE. This CDR3 has 13 residues. V was trimmed by 4 bases and J by 5 bases, leaving 12 bases between them. This CDR3 is CASSRKSGYGYTF. CDR3 sequence (DNA): TGTGCCAGCAGCAGGAAGTCGGGATATGGCTACACCTTC. Using reference TRBV5-6 and TRBJ1-2 for the parts outside the CDR3, the full variable domain is DAGVTQSPTHLIKTRGQQVTLRCSPKSGHDTVSWYQQALGQGPQFIFQYYEEEERQRGNFPDRFSGHQFPNYSSELNVNALLLGDSALYLCASSRKSGYGYTFGSGTRLTVV.

This sequence joins TRBV4-2 and TRBJ1-1, with TRBD1 as a possible D gene (6 bases). V was cut by 1 base and J by 5 bases, with 14 bases left in between. The CDR3 sequence is 15 residues long. CDR1 and CDR2 from the germline V gene are LGHNA and YNFKEQ. The CDR3 reads CASSQVKDRTTEAFF. The CDR3, as DNA: TGTGCCAGCAGCCAAGTGAAGGACAGAACGACTGAAGCTTTCTTT.

V is TRBV7-9 and J is TRBJ1-2; D is undetermined. The germline V gene has CDR1 SEHNR and CDR2 FQNEAQ (reference sequence). The CDR3 covers 16 residues. V dropped 2 bases and J dropped 0 bases, with 13 bases sitting between them. This chain's CDR3 is CASSLSQAPPNYGYTF. The DNA for the CDR3 is TGTGCCAGCAGCTTAAGTCAGGCCCCTCCTAACTATGGCTACACCTTC. The full variable domain, in which reference TRBV7-9 and TRBJ1-2 provide the parts outside the CDR3, is DTGVSQNPRHKITKRGQNVTFRCDPISEHNRLYWYRQTLGQGPEFLTYFQNEAQLEKSRLLSDRFSAERPKGSFSTLEIQRTEQGDSAMYLCASSLSQAPPNYGYTFGSGTRLTVV.

The chain has TRBV24-1 and TRBJ2-7; TRBD1 agrees at 10 bases. Per germline, CDR1 KGHDR and CDR2 SFDVKD. The CDR3 has 18 residues. V lost 2 bases to trimming and J lost 3 bases; unmatched junction nucleotides: 12. In nucleotides, the CDR3 is TGTGCCACCAGTGATTCCTCCGGACAGGGGGGGACTATCTACGAGCAGTACTTC. Its translation is CATSDSSGQGGTIYEQYF.

This chain connects TRBV5-5 to TRBJ2-7; tentative D call: TRBD1 (6 bases). The CDR3 has 14 amino acids. The V gene lost 0 bases and the J gene lost 6 bases, with 13 bases spanning the gap. Germline CDR1 and CDR2: SGHKS and YYEKEE (reference sequence). The CDR3 DNA is TGTGCCAGCAGCTTGGTCCAGAGGGGGTCCGAGCAGTACTTC. Encoded protein: CASSLVQRGSEQYF.

This rearrangement joins TRBV19 to TRBJ2-5; 10 bases fit TRBD1. CDR1 is LNHDA and CDR2 is SQIVND in the germline V gene (reference sequence). The junction had 8 bases not matched to a gene; V was cut back by 5 bases and J by 5 bases. This CDR3 spans 15 amino acids. CDR3 sequence reads: CASSLGTGEVETQYF. As DNA, the CDR3 is TGTGCCAGTAGTCTCGGGACAGGGGAAGTCGAGACCCAGTACTTC.

This clone came up a few times. V gene TRBV6-5 combines with J gene TRBJ1-1; D gene unclear. CDR1 and CDR2 from the germline V gene are MNHEY and SVGAGI. The CDR3 totals 15 residues. V was pared by 6 bases and J by 3 bases, with 17 bases between. CDR3 sequence: CASSQTGADYTEAFF. The DNA of the CDR3 is TGTGCCAGCAGCCAAACCGGAGCAGACTACACTGAAGCTTTCTTT.

The rearrangement joins TRBV3-1 (or the pseudogene TRBV3-2) to TRBJ1-6, with 7 bases identical to TRBD1. Unmatched junction bases numbered 14, after V lost 1 base and J lost 8 bases. Looked up from germline, CDR1 is LGHDT and CDR2 is YNNKEL (reference sequence). The CDR3 is 18 residues long. CDR3 bases: TGTGCCAGCAGCCAAGCGCGGACAGGCGGGTGGAAGGATTCACCCCTCCACTTT. It yields the protein CASSQARTGGWKDSPLHF.

This clone turned up a few times. The rearrangement uses TRBV5-1 and TRBJ2-2; 8 nucleotides line up with TRBD2. The length of the CDR3 is 15 residues. In germline, CDR1 is SGHRS, CDR2 YFSETQ. With 7 bases clipped from V and 2 bases from J, the junction kept 7 bases outside the gene matches. The CDR3 loop reads CASAEGLANTGELFF. CDR3 nucleotide sequence: TGCGCCAGCGCGGAAGGACTAGCTAACACCGGGGAGCTGTTTTTT.

The chain has TRBV28 and TRBJ1-5, with D possibly TRBD1 on 6 matching bases. Trimming left V 4 bases short and J 1 base short, with 11 bases between. CDR3 length equals 15 residues. Germline V gene data show CDR1 as MDHEN and CDR2 as SYDVKM. DNA for the CDR3: TGTGCCAGCAGTTCCGGACAGACGAGCAATCAGCCCCAGCATTTT. This encodes CASSSGQTSNQPQHF.